This passage covers 29 T cell receptor beta chains from one sample sequenced in a study of beta chain features in type 1 diabetes. Study-wide results and caveats: When Type 1 diabetes patients were examined, their TCRB CDR3s proved moderately but significantly shorter in all four CD4+ subsets.

What was sequenced were expressed TCRB transcripts, since all of the isolated RNA had been reverse transcribed. The method was immunoSEQ multiplex PCR; TCRdb's version includes in-frame clones alone and lacks a portion of them. The data show 600,000 or so clones, about 14% seen once. These TCRs are of unknown antigen specificity. Material for sequencing was naive CD4+ T cells from blood. The receptor source for this set is a man in his late teens or twenties with type 1 diabetes.

The chain links TRBV7-6 to TRBJ2-7, with no clear D. The tail of the sequence fits TRBJ2-5 better, so the J call may be wrong. This CDR3 comprises 13 residues. Germline V lookup: CDR1 SGHVS, CDR2 FNYEAQ. The CDR3 nucleotides read TGTGCCAGCAGCTTAGCGGTCCAAGAGACCCAGTACTTC. Translating it yields CASSLAVQETQYF.

As for this clone: The DNA is left out, because the CDR3 cannot be placed on it with certainty; the CDR3 is given as TCRdb lists it. The V gene is TRBV5-1, the J gene TRBJ2-3; the table's D call, TRBD2, was not checked against the DNA. The CDR3 sequence runs 13 residues, both termini included. CDR1 and CDR2 (germline): SGHRS, YFSETQ. CDR3: CASSFGPGDTQYF.

This sequence joins TRBV2 and TRBJ2-1; 10 bases are a match to TRBD1. The CDR3 is 14 residues long. In germline, CDR1 is SNHLY, CDR2 FYNNEI. V trimming: 7 bases; J trimming: 8 bases; junction bases outside the gene matches: 8. Written as DNA, the CDR3 is TGTGCCAGCAATCCGGGACAGGGGACGTATGAGCAGTTCTTC. Translating it yields CASNPGQGTYEQFF.

This clone was seen more than once but under ten times. The V gene is TRBV7-2, the J gene TRBJ1-2; D may be TRBD1 (5 bases). The V end was cut by 0 bases, the J end by 4 bases, with 9 bases between. Germline loops: CDR1 SGHTA, CDR2 FQGNSA. This CDR3 has 14 amino acids. CDR3 DNA: TGTGCCAGCAGCTTAGCCCAGGGACTCTATGGCTACACCTTC. It is translated as CASSLAQGLYGYTF.

The rearrangement links TRBV6-6 to TRBJ1-2, with D tentatively TRBD1 (6 bases). Trimming stripped 6 bases from V and 2 bases from J, with 19 bases between. Germline V gene lookup returns CDR1 MNHNY and CDR2 SVGAGI (reference sequence). CDR3 size: 16 residues. CDR3 nucleotide sequence: TGTGCCAGCAGCGGGACAAGGGGCGATTCAAACTATGGCTACACCTTC. Amino acids: CASSGTRGDSNYGYTF.

This sequence joins TRBV5-4 and TRBJ2-1, with TRBD2 identical over 11 bases. V trimming: 4 bases; J trimming: 4 bases; junction bases outside the gene matches: 4. CDR1 and CDR2 (germline): SGHNT, YYREEE (reference sequence). There are 15 residues in the CDR3. This CDR3 reads CASSVRLAGYNEQFF. The CDR3 DNA follows: TGTGCCAGCAGCGTAAGACTAGCGGGGTACAATGAGCAGTTCTTC.

This clone was detected only a few times. The chain links TRBV5-4 to TRBJ2-1; 10 nucleotides align to TRBD1. In germline, CDR1 is SGHNT, CDR2 YYREEE (reference sequence). V was pared by 4 bases and J by 12 bases, with 10 bases of the junction left unmatched. CDR3 size: 14 residues. The CDR3 region is CASSAGTGDRGQFF. DNA of the CDR3: TGTGCCAGCAGCGCCGGGACAGGGGACCGGGGGCAGTTCTTC.

This chain connects TRBV29-1 to TRBJ2-7; 9 nucleotides line up with TRBD2. Germline loops: CDR1 SQVTM, CDR2 ANQGSEA. The CDR3 is 14 residues long. Losses at the gene ends were 6 bases for V and 3 bases for J; bases not matched to a gene: 9. DNA for the CDR3: TGCAGCGTGGCAAAGGGACTAGCAGACTACGAGCAGTACTTC. This sequence encodes CSVAKGLADYEQYF.

The V and J genes are TRBV13 and TRBJ2-3, with TRBD2 identical over 8 bases. The CDR3 has 14 residues. Trimming took 5 bases from V and 7 from J; bases not matched to a gene: 8. Germline loops: CDR1 PRHDT, CDR2 FYEKMQ (reference sequence). In DNA, the CDR3 is TGTGCCAGCAGCCGGCCGGGTAGCGGGAATACGCAGTATTTT. Protein product: CASSRPGSGNTQYF.

J is TRBJ1-1 and V is TRBV18; D is uncertain. Trimming removed 3 bases from V and 0 bases from J, with 11 bases in between. Germline V lookup: CDR1 KGHSH, CDR2 LQKENI. CDR3 size: 15 residues. DNA for the CDR3: TGTGCCAGCTCACCCGTAAGGGAGATGAACACTGAAGCTTTCTTT. Its translation is CASSPVREMNTEAFF.

This clone has more than one count but fewer than ten. At one of its ends the junction is not consistent with the germline gene, which may arise from a read error. The genes are TRBV7-2 and TRBJ2-7; possible D gene TRBD1, 5 bases. From germline, CDR1 is SGHTA and CDR2 FQGNSA. The CDR3 consists of 14 residues. The CDR3 DNA sequence: TGTGCCAGCAGCTTGCAGGGCGTCCTCCTACAGCCCGCGTTC. As protein: CASSLQGVLLQPAF.

This clone was picked up a small number of times. In the same sample, other DNA sequences code for this CDR3. This sequence joins TRBV29-1 and TRBJ2-3; 8 nucleotides align to TRBD1. Germline loops: CDR1 SQVTM, CDR2 ANQGSEA. The CDR3 runs to 16 residues. V gave up 5 bases and J gave up 7 bases; unmatched junction bases: 17. In DNA, the CDR3 is TGCAGCGTTTATCTAACGGTCCCCAGGGGGCGAAATACGCAGTATTTT. This translates into CSVYLTVPRGRNTQYF.

This clone was picked up a small number of times. This chain uses TRBV7-2 with TRBJ2-3; D possibly corresponds to TRBD2 (5 bases). The CDR3 consists of 14 residues. With 0 bases removed from V and 5 bases from J, the gap between germline ends came to 9 bases. Germline V gene sequence: CDR1 SGHTA, CDR2 FQGNSA. The CDR3 spells CASSLAGDVDTQYF. The DNA of the CDR3 is TGTGCCAGCAGCTTAGCGGGAGATGTAGATACGCAGTATTTT.

The table lists this clone with a few counts. The gene calls are TRBV11-2 and TRBJ2-2; D is uncertain. The CDR3 spans 13 residues. Trimming shortened V by 3 bases and J by 6 bases, and 8 bases separated the two germline ends. CDR1 and CDR2 (germline): SGHAT, FQNNGV. The DNA for the CDR3 is TGTGCCAGCAGCTTGGGTTTTGCCGGGGAGCTGTTTTTT. Amino acids: CASSLGFAGELFF.

The chain carries TRBV19 and TRBJ2-6; D unclear. Germline CDR1 and CDR2: LNHDA and SQIVND (reference sequence). The CDR3 loop spans 15 amino acids. Trimming cost V 1 base and J 0 bases, with 4 bases left between them. CDR3 loop: CASSIGVSGANVLTF. CDR3 in DNA: TGTGCCAGTAGTATAGGTGTCTCTGGGGCCAACGTCCTGACTTTC.

This clone appeared a few times. The chain couples TRBV2 to TRBJ2-7; no definite D call. CDR1 SNHLY and CDR2 FYNNEI come from the germline V gene. V dropped 4 bases and J dropped 0 bases, with 10 bases sitting between them. The CDR3 runs to 14 residues. In nucleotides, the CDR3 is TGTGCCAGCAGTGGGGTACTATACTCCTACGAGCAGTACTTC. Its translation: CASSGVLYSYEQYF. Combining the CDR3 with reference TRBV2 and TRBJ2-7 gives the whole variable domain EPEVTQTPSHQVTQMGQEVILRCVPISNHLYFYWYRQILGQKVEFLVSFYNNEISEKSEIFDDQFSVERPDGSNFTLKIRSTKLEDSAMYFCASSGVLYSYEQYFGPGTRLTVT.

V gene TRBV18 combines with J gene TRBJ2-1; no clear D gene. The germline gives CDR1 KGHSH, CDR2 LQKENI. The CDR3 contains 12 residues. V was shortened by 3 bases and J by 5 bases, with 5 bases between the two germline ends. The CDR3 sequence is CASSPRNNEQFF. The CDR3, as DNA: TGTGCCAGCTCACCCCGTAACAATGAGCAGTTCTTC.

This clone was recorded a few times. The chain joins TRBV4-1 to TRBJ2-6; D is tentatively TRBD1 or TRBD2 (6 bases each). Germline V lookup: CDR1 MGHRA, CDR2 YSYEKL. The V gene lost 4 bases and the J gene lost 2 bases, with 15 bases spanning the gap. The CDR3 has 17 residues. The CDR3: CASSLSRGETGANVLTF. The CDR3 DNA reads TGCGCCAGCAGCCTGAGTAGGGGGGAAACTGGGGCCAACGTCCTGACTTTC.

This clone showed up just a few times. The rearrangement uses TRBV28 and TRBJ2-7; D may be TRBD2 (7 bases). CDR3 length equals 13 residues. V lost 6 bases and J 5 bases, leaving 14 bases between the germline ends. Looked up from germline, CDR1 is MDHEN and CDR2 is SYDVKM. CDR3 protein: CASSEGGQNEQYF. The CDR3 region has the DNA TGTGCCAGCAGCGAGGGGGGGCAGAACGAGCAGTACTTC.

The chain combines TRBV5-1 with TRBJ2-1; D unclear. The germline CDR1 and CDR2 sequences are SGHRS and YFSETQ. The CDR3 length is 13 residues. The V gene lost 2 bases and the J gene lost 6 bases, with 9 bases spanning the gap. CDR3 region: CASSLENGNEQFF. The CDR3 coding sequence is TGCGCCAGCAGCTTAGAGAACGGCAATGAGCAGTTCTTC. The whole variable domain, filled in from reference TRBV5-1 and TRBJ2-1, reads KAGVTQTPRYLIKTRGQQVTLSCSPISGHRSVSWYQQTPGQGLQFLFEYFSETQRNKGNFPGRFSGRQFSNSRSEMNVSTLELGDSALYLCASSLENGNEQFFGPGTRLTVL.

The chain carries TRBV29-1 and TRBJ1-1; 7 nucleotides align to TRBD1. The CDR3 extends over 12 amino acids. V gave up 7 bases and J gave up 10 bases; unmatched junction bases: 12. Per the germline V gene, CDR1 is SQVTM and CDR2 is ANQGSEA. DNA of the CDR3: TGCAGCGGCGGGAGCGAGGACAGGATAGCTTTCTTT. Translating gives CSGGSEDRIAFF.

This chain uses TRBV27 with TRBJ1-5; TRBD1 agrees at 12 bases. The germline gives CDR1 MNHEY, CDR2 SMNVEV (reference sequence). This CDR3 has 16 amino acids. The V and J ends lost 4 bases and 1 base, in that order; junction bases with no gene match: 2. The DNA for the CDR3 is TGTGCCAGCAGTTCGGGACAGGGGGCGAGCAATCAGCCCCAGCATTTT. Its translation: CASSSGQGASNQPQHF.

This clone was seen a few times. J is TRBJ1-5 and V is TRBV29-1; D possibly corresponds to TRBD1 (6 bases). The V end was cut by 5 bases, the J end by 3 bases, with 11 bases between. Germline assignment: CDR1 SQVTM and CDR2 ANQGSEA. CDR3 length: 13 residues. Here the CDR3 DNA reads TGCAGCGTTACGGACAGCTTCAATCAGCCCCAGCATTTT. Its protein product is CSVTDSFNQPQHF.

V and J are TRBV7-3 and TRBJ2-3; 8 bases align to TRBD2. The CDR3 loop spans 17 amino acids. V gave up 5 bases and J gave up 3 bases; unmatched junction bases: 13. Germline V lookup: CDR1 SGHTA, CDR2 FQGTGA. CDR3 protein: CASSPPPGGPLTDTQYF. The CDR3 DNA follows: TGTGCCAGCAGCCCCCCCCCGGGGGGGCCCCTAACAGATACGCAGTATTTT.

This clone was seen only a few times. V is TRBV6-5 and J is TRBJ1-3; D might be TRBD1 (5 bases). The CDR3 has 14 residues. V was cut by 5 bases and J by 0 bases, with 8 bases left in between. The germline CDR1 and CDR2 sequences are MNHEY and SVGAGI. The CDR3 reads CASSRTYSGNTIYF. For the CDR3, the DNA is TGTGCCAGCAGTAGGACATACTCTGGAAACACCATATATTTT.

This clone was recorded a few times. This chain uses TRBV2 with TRBJ1-5; D uncertain. Between the trimmed V and J ends, which lost 2 bases and 7 bases, there was a span of 9 bases. Germline-derived CDR1 and CDR2 are SNHLY and FYNNEI. There are 13 residues in the CDR3. The CDR3 region is CASSENWQQPQHF. The CDR3 DNA reads as TGTGCCAGCAGTGAAAACTGGCAGCAGCCCCAGCATTTT.

This clone was observed a handful of times. The chain combines TRBV14 with TRBJ2-5, with 7 bases matching TRBD2. J was trimmed by 5 bases and V by 2 bases; bases with no gene match: 8. The CDR3 is made up of 15 amino acids. The germline gives CDR1 SGHDN, CDR2 FVKESK. The CDR3 DNA reads as TGTGCCAGCAGCCAACACGTGGGGGGGACGGAGACCCAGTACTTC. Translated, it gives CASSQHVGGTETQYF.

This CDR3 reads CAWDAGGTTQYF. CDR3 in DNA: TGTGCCTGGGATGCGGGGGGGACTACGCAGTATTTT. The chain carries TRBV30 and TRBJ2-3, with 9 positions matching TRBD2. With V trimmed by 5 bases and J by 8 bases, 5 bases remained unmatched. This CDR3 comprises 12 residues. CDR1 and CDR2 (germline): GTSNPN, SVGIG (reference sequence).

V usage is TRBV2 and J usage is TRBJ1-2; D is perhaps TRBD1 (5 bases). V lost 3 bases to trimming and J lost 2 bases, with 13 bases between them. Germline CDR1 and CDR2: SNHLY and FYNNEI. The CDR3 runs to 15 residues. The CDR3: CASSDWGEGNYGYTF. The CDR3 coding sequence is TGTGCCAGCAGTGACTGGGGGGAGGGAAACTATGGCTACACCTTC. The full variable domain, rest sourced from reference TRBV2 and TRBJ1-2, is EPEVTQTPSHQVTQMGQEVILRCVPISNHLYFYWYRQILGQKVEFLVSFYNNEISEKSEIFDDQFSVERPDGSNFTLKIRSTKLEDSAMYFCASSDWGEGNYGYTFGSGTRLTVV.